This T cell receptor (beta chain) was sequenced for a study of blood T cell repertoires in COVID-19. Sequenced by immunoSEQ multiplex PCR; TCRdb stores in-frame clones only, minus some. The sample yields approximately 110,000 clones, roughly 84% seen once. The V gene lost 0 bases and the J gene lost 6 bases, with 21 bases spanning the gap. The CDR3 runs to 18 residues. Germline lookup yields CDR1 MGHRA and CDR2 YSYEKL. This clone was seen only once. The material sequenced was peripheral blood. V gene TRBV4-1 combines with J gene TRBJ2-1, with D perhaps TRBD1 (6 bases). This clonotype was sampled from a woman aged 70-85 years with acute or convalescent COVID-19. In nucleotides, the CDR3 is TGCGCCAGCAGCCAAGAAGTCCCTACGGCAGGGGTCGGCAATGAGCAGTTCTTC. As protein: CASSQEVPTAGVGNEQFF.